The T cell receptor (beta chain) under discussion was sequenced for a study of blood T cell repertoires in COVID-19. The wider study: From the United States, Italy and Spain came samples of acute and convalescent COVID-19. The analysed material was cDNA or gDNA that came from T cells, B-cell-depleted T cells, or PBMCs.

Assay: immunoSEQ multiplex PCR; the TCRdb copy retains only in-frame clones and omits some. The sample shows 110,000 or so clones, 84% of them seen only once. V was clipped by 5 bases and J by 0 bases; unmatched bases: 5. CDR3 length: 16 amino acids. In germline, CDR1 is SGHTA, CDR2 FQGTGA. Sequenced sample: peripheral blood. The receptor was isolated from a woman between 50 and 59 years old with acute or convalescent COVID-19. The J gene is TRBJ2-1, the V gene TRBV7-3, with TRBD2 matching over 9 bases. CDR3 region: CASSTQAGGSYNEQFF. The DNA for the CDR3 is TGTGCCAGCAGCACCCAAGCGGGGGGCTCCTACAATGAGCAGTTCTTC.